This entry lists 20 T cell receptor beta chains sequenced from one sample in a study of beta chain features in type 1 diabetes. The sequenced template was cDNA made from the entire isolated RNA. Some clones are missing from TCRdb's copy, which holds only in-frame ones; the method was immunoSEQ multiplex PCR. The table records hundreds of thousands of clones, roughly 10% of them present only once. What these receptors recognize is not known. Whole-study findings and limits: Patients with Type 1 diabetes showed moderately but significantly shorter TCRB CDR3s in all four CD4+ subsets.

Material for sequencing was naive CD4+ T cells from blood. The receptors stem from a man aged 25 to 40 with type 1 diabetes.

This clone was seen a few times. This chain connects TRBV23-1 to TRBJ1-2, with D perhaps matching TRBD1 (6 bases). TRBV23-1 carries the ORF label, with uncertain function. The CDR3 has 11 amino acids. V was pared by 7 bases and J by 8 bases, with 11 bases between. The CDR3 nucleotides read TGCGCCAGCACCAAAGGACAGGGCTACACCTTC. Translating gives CASTKGQGYTF.

The chain combines TRBV29-1 with TRBJ1-1; maybe TRBD1 (6 bases). From germline, CDR1 is SQVTM and CDR2 ANQGSEA. The CDR3 runs 11 residues. Trimming took 7 bases from V and 1 from J, leaving 7 bases between them. The CDR3 loop reads CSAGENTEAFF. The CDR3 coding sequence is TGCAGCGCAGGGGAGAACACTGAAGCTTTCTTT.

This chain joins TRBV28 and TRBJ1-2; D perhaps matches TRBD1 (6 bases). The germline V and J ends were trimmed by 6 bases and 8 bases, with 16 bases remaining between them. CDR3 length: 13 amino acids. Per germline, CDR1 MDHEN and CDR2 SYDVKM. Here the CDR3 reads CASRLQGLGGYTF. DNA of the CDR3: TGTGCCAGCAGACTACAGGGTCTGGGAGGCTACACCTTC.

This clone occurred a few times. The rearrangement joins TRBV5-1 to TRBJ1-1, with unresolved D. CDR1 and CDR2 (germline): SGHRS, YFSETQ. CDR3 length equals 14 residues. V dropped 0 bases and J dropped 1 base, with 7 bases sitting between them. CDR3 coding DNA: TGCGCCAGCAGCTTGGGACACCAGAACACTGAAGCTTTCTTT. It translates to CASSLGHQNTEAFF.

This clone was detected only a few times. The rearrangement uses TRBV11-2 and TRBJ2-1, with 12 bases fitting TRBD2. CDR1 is SGHAT and CDR2 is FQNNGV in the germline V gene. The CDR3 consists of 15 residues. After removal of 6 bases from V and 10 bases from J, the junction contained 10 bases not matched to a gene. DNA for the CDR3: TGTGCCAGCAGGCGTACTAGCGGGGGGCGCAACGAGCAGTTCTTC. Amino acids: CASRRTSGGRNEQFF.

This clone has just a few counts. The chain recombines TRBV7-9 with TRBJ1-1; a possible D gene is TRBD1 (5 bases). The V end lost 8 bases, the J end lost 8 bases, and 15 bases lay between the germline ends. CDR3 length: 12 amino acids. The germline V gene encodes CDR1 SEHNR and CDR2 FQNEAQ (reference sequence). CDR3: CASGGTEYEAFF. In DNA form, the CDR3 reads TGTGCCAGCGGAGGGACGGAATACGAAGCTTTCTTT.

The rearrangement links TRBV5-1 to TRBJ1-2; 7 bases are shared with TRBD1. V lost 4 bases, J lost 8 bases, and 5 bases stayed unmatched. The CDR3 runs 12 residues. In germline, CDR1 is SGHRS, CDR2 YFSETQ. CDR3: CASSPRDSGYTF. The DNA of the CDR3 is TGCGCCAGCAGCCCCCGGGACAGCGGCTACACCTTC.

This clone has more than one count but fewer than ten. The V gene is TRBV30, the J gene TRBJ1-1; D is uncertain. Germline V gene lookup returns CDR1 GTSNPN and CDR2 SVGIG (reference sequence). Trimming left V 3 bases short and J 6 bases short, with 8 bases between. The CDR3 length is 11 residues. CDR3 region: CAWRREAEAFF. In nucleotides, the CDR3 is TGTGCCTGGAGGAGGGAGGCTGAAGCTTTCTTT.

This clone was picked up a small number of times. V and J are TRBV7-9 and TRBJ2-5; 11 nucleotides agree with TRBD2. CDR1 and CDR2 (germline): SEHNR, FQNEAQ (reference sequence). V shed 1 base, J shed 5 bases, and the junction held 6 bases outside the gene matches. This CDR3 has 16 residues. Here the CDR3 reads CASSLGTSGGAETQYF. The CDR3 coding sequence is TGTGCCAGCAGCTTAGGTACTAGCGGGGGTGCGGAGACCCAGTACTTC.

This chain uses TRBV28 with TRBJ2-2, with a weak D call TRBD1 (5 bases). Trimming stripped 4 bases from V and 4 bases from J, with 7 bases between. Germline V gene lookup returns CDR1 MDHEN and CDR2 SYDVKM. This CDR3 has 13 amino acids. The CDR3 bases are TGTGCCAGCAGTTCTCAGGGCACCGGGGAGCTGTTTTTT. Translated: CASSSQGTGELFF. Combining the CDR3 with reference TRBV28 and TRBJ2-2 gives the whole variable domain DVKVTQSSRYLVKRTGEKVFLECVQDMDHENMFWYRQDPGLGLRLIYFSYDVKMKEKGDIPEGYSVSREKKERFSLILESASTNQTSMYLCASSSQGTGELFFGEGSRLTVL.

This clone was found a few times. The rearrangement links TRBV19 to TRBJ2-2; the match to TRBD1 covers 12 bases. The CDR3 length is 15 residues. Germline V CDR1 and CDR2: LNHDA, SQIVND (reference sequence). The junction had 7 bases not matched to a gene; V was cut back by 4 bases and J by 10 bases. This chain's CDR3 is CASSTRDRGREELFF. CDR3 DNA sequence: TGTGCCAGTAGTACTCGGGACAGGGGGCGAGAGGAGCTGTTTTTT.

This clone was recorded a few times. The chain recombines TRBV29-1 with TRBJ2-1, with 9 bases lining up with TRBD1. V lost 4 bases and J lost 5; bases outside the gene matches: 3. The CDR3 runs to 13 residues. Looked up from germline, CDR1 is SQVTM and CDR2 is ANQGSEA. The CDR3 is CSVAGTGNNEQFF. CDR3 bases: TGCAGCGTTGCTGGGACAGGGAACAATGAGCAGTTCTTC.

The chain has TRBV7-9 and TRBJ1-4; 10 nucleotides align to TRBD1. This CDR3 comprises 17 residues. V shed 7 bases, J shed 8 bases, and the junction held 16 bases outside the gene matches. The germline CDR1 and CDR2 sequences are SEHNR and FQNEAQ (reference sequence). The CDR3 region has the DNA TGTGCCAGCACCGGTTGGGGACAGGGGATTACGAGGGAAAAACTGTTTTTT. Encoded protein: CASTGWGQGITREKLFF.

The rearrangement joins TRBV5-4 to TRBJ2-3; 8 positions agree with TRBD2. The CDR3 is 17 amino acids. CDR1 is SGHNT and CDR2 is YYREEE in the germline V gene (reference sequence). The trim removed 4 bases at V and 1 base at J, leaving 11 bases unmatched. In DNA, the CDR3 is TGTGCCAGCAGCCCACGGAGCGGGGGACAAGGCACAGATACGCAGTATTTT. Encoded protein: CASSPRSGGQGTDTQYF.

This clone appeared a few times. This sequence joins TRBV2 and TRBJ2-6; unclear D gene. Germline lookup yields CDR1 SNHLY and CDR2 FYNNEI. The V and J ends lost 4 bases and 4 bases respectively, with 14 bases between them. The CDR3 sequence is 16 residues long. Here the CDR3 DNA reads TGTGCCAGCAGTGTGGGCCCCCTCGCAGGGGCCAACGTCCTGACTTTC. This codes for CASSVGPLAGANVLTF.

This clone has a handful of counts. This chain joins TRBV4-3 and TRBJ2-2; 12 bases are a match to TRBD2. Germline trimming cut 4 bases from V and 0 bases from J; bases unmatched to any gene: 3. In germline, CDR1 is LGHNA, CDR2 YSLEER. The CDR3 spans 17 residues. CDR3: CASSPGLAGSNTGELFF. In DNA, the CDR3 is TGCGCCAGCAGCCCCGGACTAGCGGGGTCGAACACCGGGGAGCTGTTTTTT.

In this sample, this clone turned up a few times. The chain recombines TRBV7-2 with TRBJ2-3; 12 nucleotides match TRBD2. This CDR3 is 16 amino acids long. Trimming at V came to 3 bases and at J to 4 bases, leaving 5 bases not matched to a gene. Germline assignment: CDR1 SGHTA and CDR2 FQGNSA. In DNA, the CDR3 is TGTGCCAGCAGCTTCGTACTAGCGGGGGGTGCAGATACGCAGTATTTT. As protein: CASSFVLAGGADTQYF. Full variable domain (outside the CDR3, taken from reference TRBV7-2 and TRBJ2-3): GAGVSQSPSNKVTEKGKDVELRCDPISGHTALYWYRQSLGQGLEFLIYFQGNSAPDKSGLPSDRFSAERTGGSVSTLTIQRTQQEDSAVYLCASSFVLAGGADTQYFGPGTRLTVL.

The gene calls are TRBV18 and TRBJ2-6, with a weak D call TRBD1 (6 bases). Germline V gene data show CDR1 as KGHSH and CDR2 as LQKENI. V was cut by 1 base and J by 1 base, with 14 bases left in between. This CDR3 spans 18 amino acids. The CDR3 DNA is TGTGCCAGCTCACCACGGAGGACAGTGACTTCTGGGGCCAACGTCCTGACTTTC. The encoded protein is CASSPRRTVTSGANVLTF.

This clone came up a few times. The gene calls are TRBV7-2 and TRBJ2-3, with D hard to call. Germline V gene sequence: CDR1 SGHTA, CDR2 FQGNSA. V gave up 1 base and J gave up 6 bases, with 8 bases separating them. The CDR3 extends over 13 amino acids. The DNA of the CDR3 is TGTGCCAGCAGCTTAGGAGAGCATGATACGCAGTATTTT. Protein: CASSLGEHDTQYF.

This clone was picked up a small number of times. This chain links TRBV5-1 with TRBJ2-1; tentative D call: TRBD1 (5 bases). The ends were cut back, 4 bases at V and 8 bases at J, with 10 bases in the middle. Per the germline V gene, CDR1 is SGHRS and CDR2 is YFSETQ. The CDR3 has 12 amino acids. CDR3 sequence (DNA): TGCGCCAGCAGCCTCAGGGATCATGAGCAGTTCTTC. Translation: CASSLRDHEQFF. The full variable domain, completed using reference TRBV5-1 and TRBJ2-1, is KAGVTQTPRYLIKTRGQQVTLSCSPISGHRSVSWYQQTPGQGLQFLFEYFSETQRNKGNFPGRFSGRQFSNSRSEMNVSTLELGDSALYLCASSLRDHEQFFGPGTRLTVL.